What follows are 24 T cell receptor beta chains derived from one specimen sequenced in a study of shared clonotypes between healthy human individuals. Naive CD8 cells lacked CD45RO, underwent positive selection for CCR7 and left out terminally differentiated effector memory CD45RA+ cells. The protocol was immunoSEQ multiplex PCR, while the TCRdb copy is restricted to in-frame clones and leaves out a portion. The data show some 2,100,000 clones, roughly 91% seen once. The sequenced sample consisted of naive CD8+ T cells from PBMCs. These receptors originate from a man younger than 30 in good health. Some clones in this sample may be carry-over from other donors' samples.

This rearrangement joins TRBV28 to TRBJ2-5; 8 bases match TRBD2. The CDR3 extends over 14 amino acids. Germline assignment: CDR1 MDHEN and CDR2 SYDVKM. V gave up 8 bases and J gave up 0 bases; unmatched junction bases: 5. CDR3 protein: CASGKLADQETQYF. The CDR3 region has the DNA TGTGCCAGCGGAAAACTAGCGGACCAAGAGACCCAGTACTTC.

V usage is TRBV4-2 and J usage is TRBJ2-1; 11 nucleotides agree with TRBD2. The V and J ends lost 4 bases and 5 bases, in that order; junction bases with no gene match: 7. Germline CDR1 is LGHNA and CDR2 is YNFKEQ. The CDR3 consists of 16 residues. The DNA of the CDR3 is TGTGCCAGCAGCCTCGCTGCTAGCGGGAGGAACAATGAGCAGTTCTTC. Translated: CASSLAASGRNNEQFF.

V is TRBV7-3 and J is TRBJ2-1, with TRBD2 matching over 11 bases. Germline values: CDR1 SGHTA, CDR2 FQGTGA. Trimming at V came to 8 bases and at J to 3 bases, leaving 12 bases not matched to a gene. The CDR3 has 17 amino acids. The CDR3 DNA is TGTGCCAGCGGACCACTATTGGGACTAGCGGTCTACAATGAGCAGTTCTTC. It specifies CASGPLLGLAVYNEQFF.

On this clone: One junction end disagrees with the germline gene, perhaps due to a read error. The gene calls are TRBV7-9 and TRBJ2-7; unclear D gene. The germline V gene has CDR1 SEHNR and CDR2 FQNEAQ (reference sequence). This CDR3 has 13 amino acids. The DNA for the CDR3 is TGTGCCAGCAGCTTAGACCCTGGGCAGGATGAGGCGTTC. Protein sequence: CASSLDPGQDEAF.

J is TRBJ2-7 and V is TRBV11-2, with D possibly called TRBD1 or TRBD2 (6 bases each). This CDR3 comprises 15 residues. The V gene lost 5 bases and the J gene lost 5 bases, with 19 bases spanning the gap. The germline gives CDR1 SGHAT, CDR2 FQNNGV. CDR3 sequence: CASSLRLDPGDEQYF. In DNA, the CDR3 is TGTGCCAGCAGCCTCCGACTAGACCCAGGGGACGAGCAGTACTTC.

The rearrangement uses TRBV6-6 and TRBJ2-1; D tentatively fits TRBD1 or TRBD2 (5 bases each). CDR1 and CDR2 (germline): MNHNY, SVGAGI (reference sequence). The V end was cut by 2 bases, the J end by 8 bases, with 16 bases between. The CDR3 consists of 15 residues. CDR3 residues: CASSYGDPASDEQFF. Written as DNA, the CDR3 is TGTGCCAGCAGTTACGGGGACCCCGCATCCGATGAGCAGTTCTTC.

The rearrangement uses TRBV28 and TRBJ2-2; 10 nucleotides match TRBD2. Germline CDR1 MDHEN, CDR2 SYDVKM. The V segment lost 2 bases and the J segment 5 bases; nucleotides outside the gene matches: 11. The CDR3 has 18 residues. The CDR3, as DNA: TGTGCCAGCAGTTTAGGGCCACCCGGGACTAGCGCTACCGGGGAGCTGTTTTTT. Protein product: CASSLGPPGTSATGELFF.

The chain couples TRBV28 to TRBJ1-3; D is uncertain. In germline, CDR1 is MDHEN, CDR2 SYDVKM. Trimming took off 3 bases at V and 2 bases at J, with 8 bases between the two ends. The length of the CDR3 is 14 residues. CDR3 in amino acids: CASSFRVTGNTIYF. The CDR3 nucleotides read TGTGCCAGCAGTTTTCGGGTTACTGGAAACACCATATATTTT.

The chain joins TRBV11-2 to TRBJ2-3, with no clear D. The CDR3 is 15 residues long. The germline V gene has CDR1 SGHAT and CDR2 FQNNGV. The V end lost 5 bases, the J end lost 2 bases, and 14 bases lay between the germline ends. CDR3 sequence reads: CASSSADGATDTQYF. The CDR3 DNA follows: TGTGCCAGCAGCAGTGCCGACGGTGCCACAGATACGCAGTATTTT. Combining the CDR3 with reference TRBV11-2 and TRBJ2-3 gives the whole variable domain EAGVAQSPRYKIIEKRQSVAFWCNPISGHATLYWYQQILGQGPKLLIQFQNNGVVDDSQLPKDRFSAERLKGVDSTLKIQPAKLEDSAVYLCASSSADGATDTQYFGPGTRLTVL.

The rearrangement joins TRBV5-1 to TRBJ1-1; D remains unclear. CDR3 size: 16 residues. Germline CDR1 is SGHRS and CDR2 is YFSETQ. Trimming pared 4 bases from V and 0 bases from J, leaving 16 bases between. CDR3 nucleotides: TGCGCCAGCAGCCTAGATCCTGGCCCCATGAACACTGAAGCTTTCTTT. Translated, it gives CASSLDPGPMNTEAFF.

This clone was observed once. The rearrangement uses TRBV25-1 and TRBJ2-7, with D perhaps TRBD2 (5 bases). The CDR3 covers 15 residues. The germline gives CDR1 MGHDK, CDR2 SYGVNS. V dropped 6 bases and J dropped 5 bases, with 20 bases sitting between them. For the CDR3, the DNA is TGTGCCAGCAGGGAGAAAGGGAGAATTGGGGACGAGCAGTACTTC. Translating it yields CASREKGRIGDEQYF.

This chain links TRBV5-1 with TRBJ1-2; 7 bases match TRBD1. This CDR3 is built from 14 residues. Germline CDR1 SGHRS, CDR2 YFSETQ. Trimming removed 4 bases from V and 4 bases from J; junction bases left unmatched: 7. Written as DNA, the CDR3 is TGCGCCAGCAGCGGGCGGACAGGCCGCTATGGCTACACCTTC. Translating gives CASSGRTGRYGYTF.

This clone has more than one count but fewer than ten. The chain employs TRBV19 and TRBJ2-7; 10 nucleotides match TRBD2. Germline CDR1 is LNHDA and CDR2 is SQIVND (reference sequence). V shed 5 bases, J shed 2 bases, and the junction held 9 bases outside the gene matches. The CDR3 spans 16 residues. CDR3 nucleotide sequence: TGTGCCAGTAGTGTAGGACTAGCGGCCTCAGCCTACGAGCAGTACTTC. Protein sequence: CASSVGLAASAYEQYF.

The chain has TRBV28 and TRBJ1-5; D may be TRBD1 (6 bases). V was trimmed by 2 bases and J by 2 bases, leaving 10 bases between them. CDR3 length: 15 amino acids. Germline-derived CDR1 and CDR2 are MDHEN and SYDVKM. The CDR3 protein is CASSLVGAGNQPQHF. The CDR3 DNA reads as TGTGCCAGCAGTTTAGTGGGGGCAGGCAATCAGCCCCAGCATTTT.

This clone appeared once. This sequence joins TRBV28 and TRBJ2-3; TRBD1 matches 7 bases. V lost 5 bases to trimming and J lost 2 bases; unmatched junction nucleotides: 10. CDR1 MDHEN and CDR2 SYDVKM come from the germline V gene. The CDR3 loop spans 16 amino acids. The CDR3: CASSPTGQSYTDTQYF. In DNA form, the CDR3 reads TGTGCCAGCAGTCCCACGGGACAGTCGTACACAGATACGCAGTATTTT. Supplemented by reference TRBV28 and TRBJ2-3, the full variable domain reads DVKVTQSSRYLVKRTGEKVFLECVQDMDHENMFWYRQDPGLGLRLIYFSYDVKMKEKGDIPEGYSVSREKKERFSLILESASTNQTSMYLCASSPTGQSYTDTQYFGPGTRLTVL.

The chain links TRBV27 to TRBJ1-1; maybe TRBD1 (6 bases). Germline values: CDR1 MNHEY, CDR2 SMNVEV (reference sequence). Trimming pared 5 bases from V and 8 bases from J, leaving 15 bases between. CDR3 length: 13 amino acids. The CDR3 nucleotides read TGTGCCAGCAGTCGAGGACAGCTTCCCGAAGCTTTCTTT. Protein sequence: CASSRGQLPEAFF.

The rearrangement links TRBV10-3 to TRBJ1-5, with D maybe TRBD1 (5 bases). The germline V gene encodes CDR1 ENHRY and CDR2 SYGVKD. Trimming shortened V by 3 bases and J by 5 bases, and 11 bases separated the two germline ends. This CDR3 spans 14 amino acids. CDR3 in DNA: TGTGCCATCAGTGAAACAGGAAATCATCAGCCCCAGCATTTT. It specifies CAISETGNHQPQHF.

This clone has just a few counts. Additional DNA sequences in this sample encode the identical CDR3. The V gene is TRBV29-1, the J gene TRBJ1-1; D is ambiguous. The CDR3 has 11 residues. Germline values: CDR1 SQVTM, CDR2 ANQGSEA. Trimming took 5 bases from V and 0 from J, leaving 4 bases between them. CDR3 DNA: TGCAGCGTTCCCGTGAACACTGAAGCTTTCTTT. Its protein product is CSVPVNTEAFF. The entire variable domain, with the rest obtained from reference TRBV29-1 and TRBJ1-1, is as follows: SAVISQKPSRDICQRGTSLTIQCQVDSQVTMMFWYRQQPGQSLTLIATANQGSEATYESGFVIDKFPISRPNLTFSTLTVSNMSPEDSSIYLCSVPVNTEAFFGQGTRLTVV.

The CDR3 DNA reads as TGCGCCAGCAGCCAAGCGGATGGACTAGCGGGAGTGGGTTATGAGCAGTTCTTC. Translated, it gives CASSQADGLAGVGYEQFF. This chain joins TRBV4-1 and TRBJ2-1; 13 bases are a match to TRBD2. CDR1 and CDR2 (germline): MGHRA, YSYEKL. This CDR3 contains 18 residues. V lost 1 base and J lost 8; bases outside the gene matches: 11.

The gene calls are TRBV11-2 and TRBJ2-5; D unresolved. V lost 5 bases and J 1 base, leaving 17 bases between the germline ends. The CDR3 loop spans 16 amino acids. Germline-derived CDR1 and CDR2 are SGHAT and FQNNGV. CDR3 loop: CASSRPPAEAQETQYF. CDR3 coding DNA: TGTGCCAGCAGCCGCCCCCCCGCGGAAGCCCAAGAGACCCAGTACTTC.

The genes are TRBV29-1 and TRBJ2-3; D gene uncertain. CDR1 SQVTM and CDR2 ANQGSEA come from the germline V gene. With 1 base removed from V and 2 bases from J, the gap between germline ends came to 7 bases. There are 13 residues in the CDR3. CDR3 sequence: CSVEGQYTDTQYF. CDR3 nucleotides: TGCAGCGTTGAAGGCCAGTACACAGATACGCAGTATTTT.

This clone is a singleton in its sample. V and J are TRBV4-1 and TRBJ2-5, with 14 bases that match TRBD2. V shed 4 bases and J 4 bases; nucleotides not matched to a gene: 8. Germline CDR1 reads MGHRA; CDR2 reads YSYEKL. This CDR3 comprises 17 residues. The CDR3 protein is CASSRRLAGGPGETQYF. The DNA of the CDR3 is TGCGCCAGCAGCCGCAGACTAGCGGGAGGGCCGGGAGAGACCCAGTACTTC.

The rearrangement links TRBV27 to TRBJ2-7, with a weak D call TRBD2 (6 bases). The CDR3 is made up of 14 amino acids. Germline V gene sequence: CDR1 MNHEY, CDR2 SMNVEV (reference sequence). V shed 3 bases and J shed 3 bases, with 12 bases lying between them. This CDR3 is CASSFRGAFYEQYF. Written as DNA, the CDR3 is TGTGCCAGCAGTTTCCGCGGGGCTTTCTACGAGCAGTACTTC.

The rearrangement joins TRBV11-2 to TRBJ2-1; D is unclear. The germline gives CDR1 SGHAT, CDR2 FQNNGV. V gave up 3 bases and J gave up 0 bases, with 12 bases separating them. The CDR3 runs 16 residues. CDR3 nucleotides: TGTGCCAGCAGCTTCGTGGAAACCAGCTCCTACAATGAGCAGTTCTTC. This gives the protein CASSFVETSSYNEQFF. Full variable domain (missing parts from reference TRBV11-2 and TRBJ2-1): EAGVAQSPRYKIIEKRQSVAFWCNPISGHATLYWYQQILGQGPKLLIQFQNNGVVDDSQLPKDRFSAERLKGVDSTLKIQPAKLEDSAVYLCASSFVETSSYNEQFFGPGTRLTVL.